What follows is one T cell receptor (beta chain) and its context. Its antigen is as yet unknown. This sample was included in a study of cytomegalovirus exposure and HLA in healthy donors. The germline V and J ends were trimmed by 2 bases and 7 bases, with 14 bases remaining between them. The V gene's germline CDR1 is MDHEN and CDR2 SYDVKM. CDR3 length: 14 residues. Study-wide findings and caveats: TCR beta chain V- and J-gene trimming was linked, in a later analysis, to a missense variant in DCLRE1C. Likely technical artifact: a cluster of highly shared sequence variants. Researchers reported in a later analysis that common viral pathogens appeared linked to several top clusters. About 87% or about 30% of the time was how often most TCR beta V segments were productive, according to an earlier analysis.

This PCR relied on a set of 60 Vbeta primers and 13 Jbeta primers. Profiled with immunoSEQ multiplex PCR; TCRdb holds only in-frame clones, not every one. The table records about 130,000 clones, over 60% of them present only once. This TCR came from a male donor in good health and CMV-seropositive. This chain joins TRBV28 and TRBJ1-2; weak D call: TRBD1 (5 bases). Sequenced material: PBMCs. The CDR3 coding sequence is TGTGCCAGCAGTTTAACGGGGGGTTCTCGTGGCTACACCTTC. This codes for CASSLTGGSRGYTF.